These T cell receptor beta chains were read from a single sample in a study of T cells in Graves' hyperthyroidism and ophthalmopathy. TCRdb called the multiplex PCR reads again in MiXCR, with one record for every CDR3 protein. The data contain a few hundred thousand distinct CDR3 sequences, roughly 20% of them seen just once; the ten biggest clones take up more than 25%. The specimen was blood. The receptors derive from a man younger than 35 with Graves' hyperthyroidism. The conserved cysteine and the conserved F or W are not part of the CDR3 here. Clone sizes are given selectively: once, few, many, or a class where the clone is expanded.

v_call	j_call	cdr3_length	clone_size	cdr3_aa
TRBV28	TRBJ2-7	12	few	ASRGPGVVHEQY
TRBV5-1	TRBJ2-7	12	few	ASSSGGGGHEQY
TRBV20-1	TRBJ2-7	9	.	SAKGFYEQY
TRBV3-1	TRBJ2-7	14	.	ASSQRGDRAHYEQY
TRBV20-1	TRBJ2-7	12	many	SAKEGTATYEQY
TRBV12-3/TRBV12-4	TRBJ2-5	14	many	ASSSTDDRARETQY
TRBV27	TRBJ2-7	14	.	ASRMSFGTDFYEQY
TRBV19	TRBJ2-5	13	many	ASSIRTGTGETQY
TRBV6-4	TRBJ1-3	13	.	ASSPIPYSGNTIY
TRBV11-3	TRBJ1-2	13	many	ASSSRASANYGYT
TRBV15	TRBJ1-3	13	many	ATSRDTVSGNTIY
TRBV6-5	TRBJ1-1	14	many	ASSSGSLASGTEAF
TRBV7-9	TRBJ1-1	12	many	ASSLGGGDGEAF
TRBV29-1	TRBJ1-1	11	few	SVEPFTRGGAF
TRBV18	TRBJ1-2	12	few	ASSPLRDYGGYT
TRBV6-5	TRBJ1-2	10	many	ASRAGGTGYT
TRBV7-9	TRBJ1-2	12	many	ASSPSQGYLGYT
TRBV24-1	TRBJ2-7	10	many	ATSDYGSEQY
TRBV6-5	TRBJ2-7	10	many	ASSYSGREQY
TRBV14	TRBJ2-7	13	few	ASSQGPRGTYEQY
TRBV4-2	TRBJ2-2	14	.	ASSQDGQGNTGELF
TRBV6-5	TRBJ1-1	14	few	ASSYLDGTVNTEAF
TRBV18	TRBJ1-1	11	few	ASSPYKTGGRF
TRBV12-3/TRBV12-4	TRBJ2-7	13	once	ASSGTGLAYYEQY
TRBV5-1	TRBJ1-3	13	many	ASSRTVPSGNTIY
TRBV20-1	TRBJ2-7	10	many	SAREGPYEQY
TRBV28	TRBJ2-5	13	many	ASSLRGGGQETQY
TRBV19	TRBJ1-1	13	many	ASTTRGRMNTEAF
TRBV5-4	TRBJ1-1	15	.	ASSFYAPAWTATEAF
TRBV6-1	TRBJ2-2	14	.	ASSALTGTRTGELF
TRBV6-1	TRBJ1-5	11	.	ASTLEANQPQH
TRBV27	TRBJ1-2	13	many	ASSVHRGHNYGYT
TRBV29-1	TRBJ2-7	11	many	SVRQGSSYEQY
TRBV28	TRBJ1-2	10	many	ASRNNQAGYT
TRBV9	TRBJ2-2	13	.	ASSPQGASTGELF
TRBV2	TRBJ1-2	10	many	ASSPQGQGYT
TRBV4-1	TRBJ2-7	11	many	ASSQPQGGEQY
TRBV20-1	TRBJ2-5	13	many	SARQIAGVKETQY
TRBV2	TRBJ1-1	9	.	ASSYSSEAF
TRBV12-3/TRBV12-4	TRBJ1-5	11	many	ASSVTGTQPQH
TRBV7-9	TRBJ2-5	13	many	ASSLGGLLQETQY
TRBV12-5	TRBJ2-2	13	.	ASVDLQGSTGEPF
TRBV6-5	TRBJ1-1	11	.	ASIMTPGRAAF
TRBV6-5	TRBJ1-2	10	many	ASSYDRAGYT
TRBV28	TRBJ2-4	11	.	ASSGPGEYIQY
TRBV11-2	TRBJ2-7	11	few	ASSPGQIWEQY
TRBV19	TRBJ2-7	12	few	ASSIGGSSYEQY
TRBV15	TRBJ1-5	12	many	ATSGRGGNQPQH
TRBV12-3/TRBV12-4	TRBJ2-7	10	many	ASSPRRDEQY
TRBV4-1	TRBJ2-5	12	many	ASSPGHSQETQY
TRBV7-2	TRBJ2-5	15	many	ASSLAGAGRGVETQY
TRBV20-1	TRBJ1-5	11	many	SALDRGTQPQH
TRBV11-2	TRBJ2-7	11	few	ASSLFQLLEQY
TRBV3-1	TRBJ1-2	13	few	ASSQALTGFSGYT
TRBV12-3/TRBV12-4	TRBJ1-1	11	many	ASSQGTRTEAF
TRBV19	TRBJ2-7	10	many	ASSMDTYEQY
TRBV5-1	TRBJ2-2	13	.	ASTGAAYNTGELF
TRBV5-1	TRBJ1-1	13	many	ASSLEVRGATEAF
TRBV12-3/TRBV12-4	TRBJ2-7	13	.	ASRPGTGGTYEQY
TRBV6-1	TRBJ1-5	12	many	ASSKGQANQPQH